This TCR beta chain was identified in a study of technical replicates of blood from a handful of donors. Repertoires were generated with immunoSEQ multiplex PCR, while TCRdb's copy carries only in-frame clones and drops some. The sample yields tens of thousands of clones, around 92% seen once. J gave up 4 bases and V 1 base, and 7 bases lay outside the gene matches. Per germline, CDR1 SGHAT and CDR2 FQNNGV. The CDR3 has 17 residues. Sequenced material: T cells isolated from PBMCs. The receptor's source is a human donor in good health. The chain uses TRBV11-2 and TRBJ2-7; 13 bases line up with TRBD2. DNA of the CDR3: TGTGCCAGCAGCTTAGCCAAGGGACTAGCGGGATTTTACGAGCAGTACTTC. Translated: CASSLAKGLAGFYEQYF.